This TCR beta chain was found in a study of blood T cell repertoires in COVID-19. Study background: Specimens from acute and convalescent COVID-19 originated in the United States, Italy and Spain. Sample material is recorded as cDNA or gDNA derived from T cells, B-cell-depleted T cells, or PBMCs.

V was shortened by 2 bases and J by 3 bases, with 8 bases between the two germline ends. The CDR3 length is 13 residues. Germline CDR1 is SGHRS and CDR2 is YFSETQ. Source study methods: Cell counts per sample came from amplifying reference gene primers. The repertoire was sequenced with immunoSEQ multiplex PCR; TCRdb's copy has only in-frame clones and lacks some. V, J and clone size were drawn from that table, and D and trimming were deduced from the DNA. Of over 80,000 clones listed, around nine tenths are singletons. Sequencing was carried out using peripheral blood. This TCR was recovered from a man in his fifties with acute or convalescent COVID-19. The rearrangement joins TRBV5-1 to TRBJ1-2, with D unresolved. The chain's CDR3 is CASSFTADYGYTF. DNA for the CDR3: TGCGCCAGCAGCTTTACAGCCGACTATGGCTACACCTTC.